Listed here are 11 T cell receptor beta chains from one sample, sequenced in a study of post-analysis software for immune sequencing data. General study findings and limits: Relative to controls, patients had about five TRBV segments at higher frequency, with TRBV5-6, TRBV5-1 and TRBV20-1 among these.

Their antigen targets remain unknown. Built from TCR beta cDNA, the libraries had unique molecular identifiers in them. TCRdb independently ran MiXCR on the PCR reads; one entry per CDR3 protein. The sample yields some 700,000 distinct CDR3 sequences, 59% seen once. Sequencing was done on a sample of blood. These receptors were collected from a girl aged 2 to 9 with multiple sclerosis.

CDR3 sequence: CASSLAPLAGVSTDTQYF. The CDR3 DNA follows: TGTGCCAGCAGTTTAGCTCCACTAGCGGGGGTGAGCACAGATACGCAGTATTTT. The genes are TRBV12-3 or TRBV12-4 and TRBJ2-3; 11 bases are shared with TRBD2. V trimming: 0 bases; J trimming: 0 bases; junction bases outside the gene matches: 5. The CDR3 is 18 amino acids.

This clonotype occurred a few times. V is TRBV27 and J is TRBJ2-1; 14 positions agree with TRBD2. Germline V CDR1 and CDR2: MNHEY, SMNVEV (reference sequence). The CDR3 runs to 15 residues. V was clipped by 2 bases and J by 8 bases; unmatched bases: 2. CDR3 sequence (DNA): TGTGCCAGCAGTTTAGGGACTAGCGGGAGCCATGAGCAGTTCTTC. It codes for CASSLGTSGSHEQFF.

The V and J genes are TRBV28 and TRBJ2-5; 7 bases agree with TRBD2. The CDR3 spans 14 residues. Germline CDR1 and CDR2: MDHEN and SYDVKM. V trimming: 5 bases; J trimming: 4 bases; junction bases outside the gene matches: 7. The CDR3 DNA is TGTGCCAGCAGTCGACCGGGGGGTTCAGAGACCCAGTACTTC. Its protein is CASSRPGGSETQYF.

This clonotype was seen once. The chain couples TRBV5-1 to TRBJ2-1, with a possible D match to TRBD2 (5 bases). In germline, CDR1 is SGHRS, CDR2 YFSETQ. This CDR3 region has 14 residues. V was trimmed by 3 bases and J by 4 bases, leaving 11 bases between them. Here the CDR3 DNA reads TGCGCCAGCAGCTGGGAGTACTCTTACAATGAGCAGTTCTTC. Translating it yields CASSWEYSYNEQFF.

The table lists this clonotype with a few counts. The chain recombines TRBV5-1 with TRBJ2-1; no clear D gene. Deletions cut 0 bases from V and 4 bases from J, with 11 bases between. The germline V gene encodes CDR1 SGHRS and CDR2 YFSETQ. This CDR3 has 15 residues. CDR3 DNA: TGCGCCAGCAGCTTGGGCGGTATACTTTACAATGAGCAGTTCTTC. Translation gives CASSLGGILYNEQFF.

The rearrangement joins TRBV6-2 or TRBV6-3 to TRBJ2-1, with D unclear. V was shortened by 0 bases and J by 2 bases, with 20 bases between the two germline ends. CDR1 and CDR2 from the germline V gene are MNHEY and SVGEGT. The CDR3 length is 19 residues. The CDR3 region has the DNA TGTGCCAGCAGTTACTCGAGTATCCAGGCAGAGGCCCCCTACAATGAGCAGTTCTTC. It codes for CASSYSSIQAEAPYNEQFF.

This rearrangement joins TRBV29-1 to TRBJ1-2; D possibly corresponds to TRBD1 (5 bases). V was clipped by 4 bases and J by 6 bases, with 12 bases between them. The germline V gene encodes CDR1 SQVTM and CDR2 ANQGSEA. CDR3 length: 12 amino acids. CDR3: CSVGEGRDGYTF. The CDR3 DNA sequence: TGCAGCGTTGGGGAGGGACGTGATGGCTACACCTTC.

The J gene is TRBJ2-4, the V gene TRBV5-5; 7 nucleotides agree with TRBD1. The end of the DNA fits TRBJ2-5 better, so the J call may be wrong. This CDR3 is 16 amino acids long. Germline V lookup: CDR1 SGHKS, CDR2 YYEKEE (reference sequence). The CDR3 loop is CASSAAWDREKETQYF. CDR3 sequence (DNA): TGTGCCAGCAGCGCGGCGTGGGACAGAGAGAAAGAGACCCAGTACTTC.

The CDR3 DNA is TGCGCCAGCAGCCATCCCGCTCGGGCGGGGAGCACAGATACGCAGTATTTT. It is translated as CASSHPARAGSTDTQYF. The chain joins TRBV4-1 to TRBJ2-3, with a weak D call TRBD2 (6 bases). Trimming stripped 3 bases from V and 0 bases from J, with 16 bases between. Per germline, CDR1 MGHRA and CDR2 YSYEKL. The CDR3 runs to 17 residues.

This clonotype was observed a few times. The chain is built from TRBV5-1 and TRBJ2-1, with unresolved D. Trimming left V 1 base short and J 5 bases short, with 10 bases between. The CDR3 spans 14 residues. The germline V gene has CDR1 SGHRS and CDR2 YFSETQ. The CDR3 region is CASSLWVGNNEQFF. Here the CDR3 DNA reads TGCGCCAGCAGCTTGTGGGTAGGAAACAATGAGCAGTTCTTC.

The rearrangement uses TRBV20-1 and TRBJ2-7, with TRBD1 matching over 10 bases. J lost 1 base, V lost 6 bases, and 6 bases had no gene match. The CDR3 loop spans 14 amino acids. Germline values: CDR1 DFQATT, CDR2 SNEGSKA (reference sequence). In DNA form, the CDR3 reads TGCAGTGCCCGAGACAGGGGGCTATCCTACGAGCAGTACTTC. Translated: CSARDRGLSYEQYF.